These 26 T cell receptor beta chains share one sample of origin, sequenced in a study of shared clonotypes between healthy human individuals. Measured with immunoSEQ multiplex PCR; TCRdb has only the in-frame clones, and not every one. The sample lists about 600,000 clones; about 97% were seen once. The specimen sequenced was naive CD4+ T cells sorted from blood. The subset denotes: CD45RA+ positively selected. These receptors all come from a woman aged 30 to 39 in good health.

This rearrangement joins TRBV6-5 to TRBJ2-2; 7 bases match TRBD1. The CDR3 runs to 15 residues. V shed 6 bases and J 5 bases; nucleotides not matched to a gene: 9. The germline CDR1 and CDR2 sequences are MNHEY and SVGAGI. The CDR3 DNA sequence: TGTGCCAGCAGGCCGAGGGGGCTGAGGACCGGGGAGCTGTTTTTT. Protein product: CASRPRGLRTGELFF.

The chain links TRBV2 to TRBJ2-5; 12 nucleotides line up with TRBD2. CDR3 length equals 15 residues. CDR1 SNHLY and CDR2 FYNNEI come from the germline V gene. V was pared by 6 bases and J by 7 bases, with 9 bases of the junction left unmatched. This CDR3 is CASSDGLAGISTQYF. The DNA for the CDR3 is TGTGCCAGCAGCGACGGACTAGCGGGAATCTCGACCCAGTACTTC.

For this clone: One junction end disagrees with the germline gene, perhaps due to a read error. V usage is TRBV14 and J usage is TRBJ2-7; D call uncertain. Looked up from germline, CDR1 is SGHDN and CDR2 is FVKESK. The CDR3 loop spans 12 amino acids. CDR3 protein: CASSQVSSEQYF. For the CDR3, the DNA is TGTGCCAGCAGCCAAGTGTCCTCCGAGCAGTACTTC.

The V call is TRBV7-9, the J call TRBJ2-5; D is undetermined. V lost 5 bases and J lost 1, with 11 bases in between. CDR3 length: 14 residues. The germline V gene encodes CDR1 SEHNR and CDR2 FQNEAQ (reference sequence). CDR3 sequence: CASSRTDGQETQYF. The CDR3 bases are TGTGCCAGCAGCCGTACGGACGGCCAAGAGACCCAGTACTTC. The complete variable domain, with remaining parts taken from reference TRBV7-9 and TRBJ2-5, reads DTGVSQNPRHKITKRGQNVTFRCDPISEHNRLYWYRQTLGQGPEFLTYFQNEAQLEKSRLLSDRFSAERPKGSFSTLEIQRTEQGDSAMYLCASSRTDGQETQYFGPGTRLLVL.

V is TRBV29-1 and J is TRBJ1-3; D unresolved. This CDR3 region has 12 residues. V lost 6 bases and J lost 4, with 10 bases in between. Germline loops: CDR1 SQVTM, CDR2 ANQGSEA. The chain's CDR3 is CSVSNMGNTIYF. The DNA for the CDR3 is TGCAGCGTGTCCAATATGGGAAACACCATATATTTT.

This sequence joins TRBV5-1 and TRBJ2-5; D is unclear. This CDR3 is built from 13 residues. Looked up from germline, CDR1 is SGHRS and CDR2 is YFSETQ. V dropped 1 base and J dropped 5 bases, with 9 bases sitting between them. CDR3 sequence (DNA): TGCGCCAGCAGCTTGCATCAGGCCGAGACCCAGTACTTC. Its translation: CASSLHQAETQYF. The full variable domain, completed using reference TRBV5-1 and TRBJ2-5, is KAGVTQTPRYLIKTRGQQVTLSCSPISGHRSVSWYQQTPGQGLQFLFEYFSETQRNKGNFPGRFSGRQFSNSRSEMNVSTLELGDSALYLCASSLHQAETQYFGPGTRLLVL.

This chain links TRBV2 with TRBJ2-3, with 7 bases aligning to TRBD2. The CDR3 has 15 residues. Per the germline V gene, CDR1 is SNHLY and CDR2 is FYNNEI. V lost 2 bases, J lost 0 bases, and 2 bases stayed unmatched. The CDR3 DNA follows: TGTGCCAGCAGTGAACTAGCGGAAAGCACAGATACGCAGTATTTT. Amino acid sequence: CASSELAESTDTQYF.

This clone was seen a single time. V and J are TRBV30 and TRBJ1-1; D call uncertain. The CDR3 totals 14 residues. Germline V gives CDR1 GTSNPN, CDR2 SVGIG (reference sequence). Trimming took 4 bases from V and 4 from J, leaving 16 bases between them. The DNA of the CDR3 is TGTGCCTGGACCCGCGGACTTTTGGGCACTGAAGCTTTCTTT. This translates into CAWTRGLLGTEAFF.

The rearrangement links TRBV4-1 to TRBJ2-3; the match to TRBD2 covers 14 bases. In germline, CDR1 is MGHRA, CDR2 YSYEKL. CDR3 size: 16 residues. After removal of 2 bases from V and 4 bases from J, the junction contained 2 bases not matched to a gene. Here the CDR3 reads CASSQPTSGRADTQYF. DNA for the CDR3: TGCGCCAGCAGCCAACCGACTAGCGGGAGGGCAGATACGCAGTATTTT.

V gene TRBV6-5 combines with J gene TRBJ2-1; D unclear. Trimming took 3 bases from V and 5 from J, leaving 14 bases between them. This CDR3 has 15 amino acids. Germline CDR1 reads MNHEY; CDR2 reads SVGAGI. CDR3 loop: CASSYSLATHNEQFF. DNA of the CDR3: TGTGCCAGCAGTTATTCTCTGGCCACCCACAATGAGCAGTTCTTC.

The rearrangement links TRBV10-2 to TRBJ1-2, with a weak D call TRBD1 (6 bases). The CDR3 extends over 16 amino acids. Trimming left V 7 bases short and J 6 bases short, with 24 bases between. The germline V gene encodes CDR1 WSHSY and CDR2 SAAADI. The CDR3 here is CASTWDISGPLDGYTF. The DNA for the CDR3 is TGCGCCAGCACCTGGGACATATCGGGACCCTTAGATGGCTACACCTTC.

The rearrangement joins TRBV15 to TRBJ2-3, with 7 bases lining up with TRBD1. The CDR3 is 16 residues long. With V trimmed by 1 base and J by 1 base, 5 bases remained unmatched. The germline gives CDR1 LNHNV, CDR2 YYDKDF (reference sequence). This chain's CDR3 is CATSRGQGVGTDTQYF. The CDR3 nucleotides are TGTGCCACCAGCAGAGGACAGGGAGTGGGCACAGATACGCAGTATTTT.

Here the CDR3 reads CASSLIGGIVNSPLHF. The CDR3 coding sequence is TGTGCCAGCAGCTTAATCGGTGGGATTGTTAATTCACCCCTCCACTTT. V usage is TRBV7-9 and J usage is TRBJ1-6; D unresolved. Germline CDR1 SEHNR, CDR2 FQNEAQ (reference sequence). The CDR3 covers 16 residues. The V end was cut by 2 bases, the J end by 6 bases, with 14 bases between.

The chain has TRBV6-1 and TRBJ2-7; weak D call: TRBD2 (6 bases). The CDR3 is 15 residues long. Trimming left V 7 bases short and J 0 bases short, with 16 bases between. The germline V gene encodes CDR1 MNHNS and CDR2 SASEGT. DNA of the CDR3: TGTGCCAGCATCCTCGGTCCGGGGGACTCCTACGAGCAGTACTTC. Its protein is CASILGPGDSYEQYF.

To note about this clone: Other nucleotide sequences from this sample produce the same CDR3. The V and J genes are TRBV5-1 and TRBJ2-7; TRBD1 is a possible D gene (8 bases). The CDR3 loop spans 16 amino acids. V dropped 4 bases and J dropped 4 bases, with 21 bases sitting between them. CDR1 and CDR2 from the germline V gene are SGHRS and YFSETQ. CDR3 in DNA: TGCGCCAGCAGCGGCATACAGGGGGGGGGTACGTACGAGCAGTACTTC. Its protein product is CASSGIQGGGTYEQYF.

This rearrangement joins TRBV7-2 to TRBJ2-7, with TRBD1 matching over 9 bases. The CDR3 is 15 amino acids. J was trimmed by 3 bases and V by 5 bases; bases with no gene match: 8. Germline lookup yields CDR1 SGHTA and CDR2 FQGNSA. CDR3 sequence (DNA): TGTGCCAGCAGCGTATCACCGGGACAGGGCTACGAGCAGTACTTC. The encoded protein is CASSVSPGQGYEQYF. The full variable domain, completed using reference TRBV7-2 and TRBJ2-7, is GAGVSQSPSNKVTEKGKDVELRCDPISGHTALYWYRQSLGQGLEFLIYFQGNSAPDKSGLPSDRFSAERTGGSVSTLTIQRTQQEDSAVYLCASSVSPGQGYEQYFGPGTRLTVT.

The chain links TRBV6-1 to TRBJ2-5; 13 positions match TRBD2. Trimming at V came to 2 bases and at J to 4 bases, leaving 4 bases not matched to a gene. The length of the CDR3 is 16 residues. Per germline, CDR1 MNHNS and CDR2 SASEGT. The CDR3 bases are TGTGCCAGCAGTGAATCGGGACTAGCGGGACTAGAGACCCAGTACTTC. As protein: CASSESGLAGLETQYF.

The J gene is TRBJ1-1, the V gene TRBV30; weak D call: TRBD1 (5 bases). The CDR3 is 13 amino acids. Germline assignment: CDR1 GTSNPN and CDR2 SVGIG (reference sequence). The V and J ends lost 3 bases and 3 bases respectively, with 11 bases between them. The CDR3 loop is CAWSRVGYTEAFF. CDR3 bases: TGTGCCTGGAGCAGGGTTGGTTACACTGAAGCTTTCTTT.

This sequence joins TRBV28 and TRBJ1-1, with a weak D call TRBD1 (6 bases). Trimming shortened V by 7 bases and J by 10 bases, and 22 bases separated the two germline ends. The germline CDR1 and CDR2 sequences are MDHEN and SYDVKM. CDR3 length: 14 amino acids. The CDR3 DNA reads as TGTGCCAGCACCCTAAGGGGGAGGGACGGGGTAGCTTTCTTT. Amino acids: CASTLRGRDGVAFF.

This sequence joins TRBV7-8 and TRBJ2-1; TRBD2 is a possible D gene (5 bases). From germline, CDR1 is SGHVS and CDR2 FQNEAQ. V lost 1 base to trimming and J lost 8 bases, with 15 bases between them. The CDR3 totals 15 residues. CDR3 sequence: CASSLVRSGKDEQFF. Written as DNA, the CDR3 is TGTGCCAGCAGCTTAGTAAGGTCGGGGAAGGATGAGCAGTTCTTC.

The chain carries TRBV28 and TRBJ1-1; D unclear. Deletions cut 7 bases from V and 1 base from J, with 10 bases between. The CDR3 spans 13 residues. Germline-derived CDR1 and CDR2 are MDHEN and SYDVKM. CDR3 sequence: CASKPEANTEAFF. DNA of the CDR3: TGTGCCAGCAAGCCCGAGGCGAACACTGAAGCTTTCTTT. Full variable domain (remainder filled in from reference TRBV28 and TRBJ1-1): DVKVTQSSRYLVKRTGEKVFLECVQDMDHENMFWYRQDPGLGLRLIYFSYDVKMKEKGDIPEGYSVSREKKERFSLILESASTNQTSMYLCASKPEANTEAFFGQGTRLTVV.

The chain carries TRBV9 and TRBJ1-1; the D is unclear. The CDR3 has 11 residues. The V gene lost 4 bases and the J gene lost 8 bases, with 9 bases spanning the gap. Germline CDR1 is SGDLS and CDR2 is YYNGEE. CDR3 region: CASSRREEAFF. The CDR3 DNA is TGTGCCAGCAGCAGAAGGGAGGAAGCTTTCTTT.

This sequence joins TRBV5-1 and TRBJ1-3, with D hard to call. The CDR3 has 16 amino acids. CDR1 SGHRS and CDR2 YFSETQ come from the germline V gene. Trimming shortened V by 1 base and J by 2 bases, and 13 bases separated the two germline ends. This CDR3 reads CASSLSPGQTGNTIYF. Written as DNA, the CDR3 is TGCGCCAGCAGCTTGTCCCCCGGGCAAACTGGAAACACCATATATTTT.

The genes are TRBV7-9 and TRBJ2-5, with no clear D. With 5 bases removed from V and 4 bases from J, the gap between germline ends came to 8 bases. The CDR3 is made up of 12 amino acids. The germline CDR1 and CDR2 sequences are SEHNR and FQNEAQ (reference sequence). The CDR3 loop reads CASSRAGETQYF. DNA of the CDR3: TGTGCCAGCAGCCGAGCCGGAGAGACCCAGTACTTC. Together with reference TRBV7-9 and TRBJ2-5, the CDR3 gives the full variable domain: DTGVSQNPRHKITKRGQNVTFRCDPISEHNRLYWYRQTLGQGPEFLTYFQNEAQLEKSRLLSDRFSAERPKGSFSTLEIQRTEQGDSAMYLCASSRAGETQYFGPGTRLLVL.

V usage is TRBV15 and J usage is TRBJ2-7; 14 positions match TRBD2. The germline V gene has CDR1 LNHNV and CDR2 YYDKDF (reference sequence). V gave up 3 bases and J gave up 4 bases; unmatched junction bases: 2. CDR3 size: 15 residues. CDR3 protein: CATSSRLAGGYEQYF. The CDR3 DNA reads as TGTGCCACCAGCAGCCGACTAGCGGGAGGGTACGAGCAGTACTTC.

This clone has just one count. V usage is TRBV6-5 and J usage is TRBJ1-1; D might be TRBD1 (5 bases). The CDR3 loop spans 13 amino acids. Germline V lookup: CDR1 MNHEY, CDR2 SVGAGI. V lost 5 bases and J lost 1, with 8 bases in between. CDR3 in amino acids: CASSLTENTEAFF. As DNA, the CDR3 is TGTGCCAGCAGTCTGACAGAGAACACTGAAGCTTTCTTT.